These 9 T cell receptor beta chains were all obtained from the same sample, sequenced in a study of cytomegalovirus exposure and HLA in healthy donors. The PCR had 60 Vbeta and 13 Jbeta primers. TCRdb's copy holds only in-frame clones and misses some; the assay was immunoSEQ multiplex PCR. The table lists about 190,000 clones, just under 75% of them singletons, with approximately 2.8% in the top ten. The sample taken for sequencing was PBMCs. All receptors derive from a woman aged 25 to 39 in good health and CMV-seropositive.

The genes are TRBV5-1 and TRBJ2-1, with 7 bases that match TRBD2. The V and J ends lost 0 bases and 6 bases, in that order; junction bases with no gene match: 0. Germline V lookup: CDR1 SGHRS, CDR2 YFSETQ. The CDR3 length is 13 residues. Here the CDR3 reads CASSLGLANEQFF. The CDR3 DNA is TGCGCCAGCAGCTTGGGACTAGCCAATGAGCAGTTCTTC.

The CDR3: CASSSLRDLVNEQFF. The CDR3 DNA reads TGTGCCAGCAGTTCTCTCCGGGACTTGGTCAATGAGCAGTTCTTC. The genes are TRBV27 and TRBJ2-1; TRBD2 is a possible D gene (6 bases). V gave up 4 bases and J gave up 6 bases, with 16 bases separating them. Germline lookup yields CDR1 MNHEY and CDR2 SMNVEV (reference sequence). The CDR3 has 15 residues.

The chain couples TRBV5-1 to TRBJ2-5; a weak D match, TRBD2 (5 bases). Trimming cost V 6 bases and J 0 bases, with 15 bases left between them. CDR1 and CDR2 from the germline V gene are SGHRS and YFSETQ. The CDR3 totals 15 residues. The DNA for the CDR3 is TGCGCCAGCAACGTGGGAGCGATGTACCAAGAGACCCAGTACTTC. Translation gives CASNVGAMYQETQYF.

The V and J genes are TRBV19 and TRBJ2-5, with TRBD1 matching 11 bases. Germline loops: CDR1 LNHDA, CDR2 SQIVND (reference sequence). Trimming cost V 6 bases and J 4 bases; bases outside gene matches: 4. CDR3 size: 14 residues. The CDR3 DNA is TGTGCCAGTAGCCTCGGGACAGGGGGAGAGACCCAGTACTTC. Translation: CASSLGTGGETQYF.

The chain combines TRBV9 with TRBJ2-5; tentatively, D is TRBD2 (5 bases). The germline gives CDR1 SGDLS, CDR2 YYNGEE. CDR3 length: 15 residues. Trimming removed 0 bases at V and 5 bases at J, with 14 bases between. The CDR3: CASSVGPAVGETQYF. The DNA for the CDR3 is TGTGCCAGCAGCGTAGGCCCAGCGGTCGGGGAGACCCAGTACTTC.

CDR3 amino acids: CASSLVAGGRGSYEQYF. The CDR3 DNA follows: TGCGCCAGCAGCTTGGTAGCGGGAGGACGCGGATCCTACGAGCAGTACTTC. The chain is built from TRBV5-1 and TRBJ2-7; 10 bases align to TRBD2. The CDR3 sequence is 17 residues long. Germline V lookup: CDR1 SGHRS, CDR2 YFSETQ. The V and J ends lost 0 bases and 1 base, in that order; junction bases with no gene match: 7.

The chain has TRBV27 and TRBJ1-1; a possible D gene is TRBD1 (5 bases). V lost 2 bases and J 2 bases, leaving 12 bases between the germline ends. CDR3 length: 15 residues. CDR1 and CDR2 from the germline V gene are MNHEY and SMNVEV (reference sequence). The CDR3 loop is CASSLSPGLNTEAFF. The CDR3 DNA reads as TGTGCCAGCAGTTTAAGCCCGGGACTAAACACTGAAGCTTTCTTT.

This sequence joins TRBV7-9 and TRBJ2-1; D might be TRBD2 (6 bases). The germline V gene encodes CDR1 SEHNR and CDR2 FQNEAQ (reference sequence). V lost 5 bases and J 3 bases, leaving 14 bases between the germline ends. The CDR3 totals 15 residues. CDR3 DNA sequence: TGTGCCAGCAGCCCCCCCGGGGGATACTACAATGAGCAGTTCTTC. This sequence encodes CASSPPGGYYNEQFF.

This clone was counted only a few times. The chain uses TRBV7-2 and TRBJ2-7; TRBD2 is a possible D gene (7 bases). The CDR3 runs to 15 residues. The germline gives CDR1 SGHTA, CDR2 FQGNSA. Between the trimmed V and J ends, which lost 5 bases and 2 bases, there was a span of 16 bases. CDR3 nucleotide sequence: TGTGCCAGCAGCCCGATAGGGGGGGCGACCTACGAGCAGTACTTC. As protein: CASSPIGGATYEQYF.